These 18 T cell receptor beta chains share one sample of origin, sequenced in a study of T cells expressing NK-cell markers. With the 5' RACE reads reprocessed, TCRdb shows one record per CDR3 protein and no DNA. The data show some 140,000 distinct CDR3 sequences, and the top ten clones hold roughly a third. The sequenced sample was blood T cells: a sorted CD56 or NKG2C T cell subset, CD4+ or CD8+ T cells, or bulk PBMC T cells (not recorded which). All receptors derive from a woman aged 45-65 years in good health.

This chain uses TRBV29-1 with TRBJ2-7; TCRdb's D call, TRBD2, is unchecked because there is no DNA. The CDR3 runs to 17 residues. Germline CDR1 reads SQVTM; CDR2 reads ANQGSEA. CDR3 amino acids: CSVAGTSGALSSYEQYF.

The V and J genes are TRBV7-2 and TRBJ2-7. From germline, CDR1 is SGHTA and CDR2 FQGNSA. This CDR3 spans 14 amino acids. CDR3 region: CASSFPRTPYEQYF.

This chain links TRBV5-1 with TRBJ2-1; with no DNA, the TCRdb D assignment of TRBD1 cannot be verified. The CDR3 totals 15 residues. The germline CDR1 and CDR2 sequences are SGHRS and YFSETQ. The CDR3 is CASSLVAPEDNEQFF.

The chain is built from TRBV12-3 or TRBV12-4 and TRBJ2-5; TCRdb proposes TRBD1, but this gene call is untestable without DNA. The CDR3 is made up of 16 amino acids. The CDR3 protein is CASSQYGGDIQETQYF.

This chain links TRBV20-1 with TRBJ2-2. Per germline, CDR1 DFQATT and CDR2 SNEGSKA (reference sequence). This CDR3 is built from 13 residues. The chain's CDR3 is CSPTLANTGELFF.

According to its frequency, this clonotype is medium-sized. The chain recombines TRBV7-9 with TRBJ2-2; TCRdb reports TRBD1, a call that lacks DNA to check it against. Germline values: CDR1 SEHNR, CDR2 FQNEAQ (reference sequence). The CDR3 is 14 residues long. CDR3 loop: CASSPRDGPKELFF.

The CDR3 loop reads CASSLDGNSNQPQHF. This chain uses TRBV7-6 with TRBJ1-5. Germline loops: CDR1 SGHVS, CDR2 FNYEAQ. The CDR3 contains 15 residues.

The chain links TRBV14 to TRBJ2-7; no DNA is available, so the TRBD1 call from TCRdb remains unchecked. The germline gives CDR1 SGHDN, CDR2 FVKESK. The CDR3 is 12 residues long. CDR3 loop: CASQGQNYEQYF.

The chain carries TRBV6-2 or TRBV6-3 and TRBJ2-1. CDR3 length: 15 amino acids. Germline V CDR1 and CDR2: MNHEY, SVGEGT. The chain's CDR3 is CASSQLPSSYNEQFF.

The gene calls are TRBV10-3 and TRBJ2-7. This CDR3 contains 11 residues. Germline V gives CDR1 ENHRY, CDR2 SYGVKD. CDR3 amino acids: CAISGTHEQYF.

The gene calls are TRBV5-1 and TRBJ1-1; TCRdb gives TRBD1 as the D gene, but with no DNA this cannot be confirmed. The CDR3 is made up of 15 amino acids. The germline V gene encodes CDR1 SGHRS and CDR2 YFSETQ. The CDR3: CASSSGQGMGTEAFF.

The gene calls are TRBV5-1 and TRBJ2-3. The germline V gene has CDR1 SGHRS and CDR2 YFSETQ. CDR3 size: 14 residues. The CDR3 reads CASSLRPSTDTQYF.

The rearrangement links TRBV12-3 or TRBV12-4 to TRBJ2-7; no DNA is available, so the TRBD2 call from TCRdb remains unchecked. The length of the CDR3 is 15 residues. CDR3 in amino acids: CASSQGLAWTYEQYF.

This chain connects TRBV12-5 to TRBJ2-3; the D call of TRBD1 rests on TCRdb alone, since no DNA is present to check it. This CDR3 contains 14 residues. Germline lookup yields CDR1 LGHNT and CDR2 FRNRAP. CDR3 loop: CASGLGTGTSTQYF.

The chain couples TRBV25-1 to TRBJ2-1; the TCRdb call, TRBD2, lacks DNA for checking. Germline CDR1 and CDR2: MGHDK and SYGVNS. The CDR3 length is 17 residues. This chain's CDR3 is CASSEYYETSGSYEQFF.

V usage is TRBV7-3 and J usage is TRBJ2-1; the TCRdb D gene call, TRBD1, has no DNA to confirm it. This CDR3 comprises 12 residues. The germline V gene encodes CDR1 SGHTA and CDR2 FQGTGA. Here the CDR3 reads CASSYMPGEQFF.

The CDR3: CASSLTEFQPQHF. The genes are TRBV7-9 and TRBJ1-5. The CDR3 runs 13 residues. Germline CDR1 SEHNR, CDR2 FQNEAQ (reference sequence).

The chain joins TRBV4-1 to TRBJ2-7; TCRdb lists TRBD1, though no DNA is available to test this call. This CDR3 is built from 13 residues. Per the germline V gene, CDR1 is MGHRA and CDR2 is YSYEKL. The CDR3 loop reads CATRGQGDYEQYF.